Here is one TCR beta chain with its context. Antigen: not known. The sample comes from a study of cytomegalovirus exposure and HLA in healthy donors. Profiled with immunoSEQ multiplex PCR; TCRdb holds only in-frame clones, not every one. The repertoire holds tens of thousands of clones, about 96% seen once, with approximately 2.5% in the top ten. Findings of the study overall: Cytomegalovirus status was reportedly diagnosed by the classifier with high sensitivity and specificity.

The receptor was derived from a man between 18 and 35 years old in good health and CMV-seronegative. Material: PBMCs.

CDR3: CASSLGLAGSDTQYF. The CDR3 DNA sequence: TGTGCCAGCAGTTTAGGACTAGCGGGATCAGATACGCAGTATTTT. The chain employs TRBV6-6 and TRBJ2-3; TRBD2 agrees at 12 bases. The germline gives CDR1 MNHNY, CDR2 SVGAGI (reference sequence). The CDR3 runs 15 residues. V was pared by 4 bases and J by 4 bases, with 3 bases of the junction left unmatched.